What follows describes a single T cell receptor beta chain. This sample was taken from a study of blood T cell repertoires in COVID-19. Looking at the study overall: Donors in the United States, Italy and Spain gave samples during acute or convalescent COVID-19. PBMCs, B-cell-depleted T cells, or T cells provided the cDNA or gDNA that made up the material.

Authors' data handling: Nucleated cell number was recorded as an estimate derived from reference gene primer amplification. Some clones are missing from TCRdb's copy, which holds only in-frame ones; the method was immunoSEQ multiplex PCR. V and J calls plus clone size are reproduced from that table; the DNA served to infer D and trimming. The data show around 120,000 clones, with about 80% seen just once and approximately 25% held by the top ten. This TCR was sampled from a human donor in a cohort sampled during active COVID-19. Sample: peripheral blood.

CDR3 loop: CASSHYLAGDNEQFF. CDR3 in DNA: TGTGCCAGTAGTCACTACCTAGCGGGAGACAATGAGCAGTTCTTC. The rearrangement links TRBV19 to TRBJ2-1; the match to TRBD2 covers 10 bases. Germline-derived CDR1 and CDR2 are LNHDA and SQIVND (reference sequence). This CDR3 spans 15 amino acids. The J segment lost 5 bases and the V segment lost 5 bases, leaving 6 bases of the junction unmatched.